The 9 T cell receptor beta chains in this list originate from one sample, sequenced in a study of cytomegalovirus exposure and HLA in healthy donors. The method was immunoSEQ multiplex PCR; TCRdb's version includes in-frame clones alone and lacks a portion of them. The sample comprises about 110,000 clones, around nine tenths of which are singletons, and about 2% rests with the top ten. The sequencing input was PBMCs. The receptors shown here come from a young woman in good health and CMV-seronegative.

This chain connects TRBV6-1 to TRBJ2-7; TRBD2 matches at 11 bases. The CDR3 covers 17 residues. The germline V gene has CDR1 MNHNS and CDR2 SASEGT. V lost 6 bases, J lost 3 bases, and 13 bases stayed unmatched. The DNA for the CDR3 is TGTGCCAGCAGCGAACGTAGCGGGAGGGCCTACTTCTACGAGCAGTACTTC. This sequence encodes CASSERSGRAYFYEQYF.

The chain is built from TRBV18 and TRBJ2-5; 10 bases map to TRBD1. The CDR3 runs to 16 residues. Germline V gives CDR1 KGHSH, CDR2 LQKENI. V lost 5 bases to trimming and J lost 5 bases; unmatched junction nucleotides: 11. The DNA of the CDR3 is TGTGCCAGCTCAGTAACCGGGACAGGGGCGAGGGAGACCCAGTACTTC. Protein product: CASSVTGTGARETQYF. Drawing the rest from reference TRBV18 and TRBJ2-5, the complete variable domain is NAGVMQNPRHLVRRRGQEARLRCSPMKGHSHVYWYRQLPEEGLKFMVYLQKENIIDESGMPKERFSAEFPKEGPSILRIQQVVRGDSAAYFCASSVTGTGARETQYFGPGTRLLVL.

CDR3 sequence reads: CASSPGTGEETQYF. DNA for the CDR3: TGCGCCAGCAGTCCCGGGACAGGAGAAGAGACCCAGTACTTC. This rearrangement joins TRBV5-1 to TRBJ2-5, with 8 bases fitting TRBD1. The V segment lost 5 bases and the J segment 3 bases; nucleotides outside the gene matches: 6. This CDR3 is 14 amino acids long. The germline CDR1 and CDR2 sequences are SGHRS and YFSETQ. The entire variable domain, with the rest obtained from reference TRBV5-1 and TRBJ2-5, is as follows: KAGVTQTPRYLIKTRGQQVTLSCSPISGHRSVSWYQQTPGQGLQFLFEYFSETQRNKGNFPGRFSGRQFSNSRSEMNVSTLELGDSALYLCASSPGTGEETQYFGPGTRLLVL.

The chain employs TRBV5-6 and TRBJ1-1, with D maybe TRBD1 (6 bases). CDR1 is SGHDT, CDR2 YYEEEE, per germline. With 6 bases removed from V and 10 bases from J, the gap between germline ends came to 13 bases. The CDR3 contains 11 residues. The CDR3 region is CASNHQGRAFF. DNA for the CDR3: TGTGCCAGCAATCACCAGGGGAGAGCTTTCTTT.

V is TRBV5-1 and J is TRBJ1-3; 9 bases line up with TRBD1. V shed 0 bases, J shed 6 bases, and the junction held 4 bases outside the gene matches. The CDR3 is 15 amino acids. Germline CDR1 SGHRS, CDR2 YFSETQ. The CDR3, as DNA: TGCGCCAGCAGCTTGGCGACAGGGGGTATAAACACCATATATTTT. As protein: CASSLATGGINTIYF.

The rearrangement links TRBV28 to TRBJ2-7, with D unresolved. V dropped 5 bases and J dropped 2 bases, with 13 bases sitting between them. This CDR3 contains 14 residues. Germline V gives CDR1 MDHEN, CDR2 SYDVKM. The CDR3 sequence: CASSIRVPPYEQYF. The CDR3 DNA reads as TGTGCCAGCAGTATCCGGGTACCCCCCTACGAGCAGTACTTC.

This chain connects TRBV7-2 to TRBJ2-7; the D gene is possibly TRBD1 (5 bases). The germline gives CDR1 SGHTA, CDR2 FQGNSA. CDR3 length: 14 residues. Trimming pared 1 base from V and 4 bases from J, leaving 11 bases between. As DNA, the CDR3 is TGTGCCAGCAGCTTAGTGCAAGGGGCATACGAGCAGTACTTC. Protein product: CASSLVQGAYEQYF. The full variable domain, rest sourced from reference TRBV7-2 and TRBJ2-7, is GAGVSQSPSNKVTEKGKDVELRCDPISGHTALYWYRQSLGQGLEFLIYFQGNSAPDKSGLPSDRFSAERTGGSVSTLTIQRTQQEDSAVYLCASSLVQGAYEQYFGPGTRLTVT.

J is TRBJ2-7 and V is TRBV15, with D uncertain. Per the germline V gene, CDR1 is LNHNV and CDR2 is YYDKDF (reference sequence). Deletions cut 0 bases from V and 4 bases from J, with 13 bases between. The CDR3 is made up of 15 amino acids. The CDR3 DNA reads TGTGCCACCAGCAGAGATCCCGGGTTCAATTACGAGCAGTACTTC. As protein: CATSRDPGFNYEQYF.

With regard to this clone: A read error may account for a junction end that differs from germline. This rearrangement joins TRBV30 to TRBJ2-7; TRBD2 matches 8 bases. This CDR3 is built from 14 residues. The germline V gene encodes CDR1 GTSNPN and CDR2 SVGIG (reference sequence). The CDR3 protein is CAWSVPGTSLSVAF. CDR3 nucleotide sequence: TGTGCCTGGAGTGTACCCGGGACTAGTTTGTCCGTGGCTTTC.